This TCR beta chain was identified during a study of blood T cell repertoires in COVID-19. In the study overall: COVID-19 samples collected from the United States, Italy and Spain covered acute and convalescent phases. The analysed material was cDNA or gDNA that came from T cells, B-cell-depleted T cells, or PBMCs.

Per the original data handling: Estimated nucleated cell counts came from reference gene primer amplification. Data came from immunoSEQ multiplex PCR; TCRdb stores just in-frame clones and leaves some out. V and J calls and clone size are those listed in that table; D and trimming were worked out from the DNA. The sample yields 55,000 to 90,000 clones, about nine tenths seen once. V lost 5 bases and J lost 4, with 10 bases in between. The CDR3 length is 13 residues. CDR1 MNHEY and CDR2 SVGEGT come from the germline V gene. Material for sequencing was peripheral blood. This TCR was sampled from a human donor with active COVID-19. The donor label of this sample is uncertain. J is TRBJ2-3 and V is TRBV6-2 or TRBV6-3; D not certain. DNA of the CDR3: TGTGCCAGCAGTCAAGCGCTAGCAGATACGCAGTATTTT. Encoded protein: CASSQALADTQYF.